The 25 T cell receptor beta chains listed next were all sequenced from one sample in a study of blood T cell repertoires in COVID-19 (dated by TCRdb to about 2020). Libraries were made using the immunoSEQ multiplex PCR assay. TCRdb took over this immuneACCESS table, retaining in-frame rearrangements with V and J assigned. Such tables are incomplete; in checked studies, under half of the missing clones stem from an unresolved V gene, and the remainder is unexplained. In all, the sample holds nearly 350,000 clones, and about 86% of those were seen once. About 3% of the sample is in the top ten clones. The sample taken for sequencing was peripheral blood. Receptor source: a man aged 30 to 39 with active or convalescent COVID-19.

The rearrangement uses TRBV11-3 and TRBJ2-7, with 11 bases aligning to TRBD1. This CDR3 region has 15 residues. Germline V lookup: CDR1 SGHNT, CDR2 YENEEA. V lost 3 bases and J lost 5; bases outside the gene matches: 6. CDR3 sequence (DNA): TGTGCCAGCAGCTTGGACGGGACAGGGGGAGACGAGCAGTACTTC. It codes for CASSLDGTGGDEQYF.

The chain recombines TRBV2 with TRBJ1-2; TRBD1 matches 7 bases. Germline trimming cut 10 bases from V and 0 bases from J; bases unmatched to any gene: 8. In germline, CDR1 is SNHLY, CDR2 FYNNEI. The CDR3 runs to 14 residues. CDR3 amino acids: CATRRGQTNYGYTF. The CDR3 bases are TGTGCCACCCGACGGGGACAGACTAACTATGGCTACACCTTC.

The chain carries TRBV4-3 and TRBJ2-3; the D gene is possibly TRBD2 (5 bases). CDR1 is LGHNA and CDR2 is YSLEER in the germline V gene. The CDR3 is 14 residues long. Trimming stripped 3 bases from V and 10 bases from J, with 17 bases between. CDR3 amino acids: CASSHGEGRDSQYF. DNA of the CDR3: TGCGCCAGCAGCCACGGTGAGGGCCGGGATTCGCAGTATTTT.

J is TRBJ2-1 and V is TRBV4-3, with TRBD2 matching 13 bases. The ends lost 2 bases at V and 9 bases at J; junction bases unmatched: 4. Germline-derived CDR1 and CDR2 are LGHNA and YSLEER. The length of the CDR3 is 15 residues. Written as DNA, the CDR3 is TGCGCCAGCAGCCAACTAACTAGCGGGGGGGCTGAGCAGTTCTTC. Translating gives CASSQLTSGGAEQFF.

The chain is built from TRBV3-1 (or the pseudogene TRBV3-2) and TRBJ1-2; 7 nucleotides line up with TRBD1. The germline gives CDR1 LGHDT, CDR2 YNNKEL (reference sequence). Trimming cost V 5 bases and J 3 bases; bases outside gene matches: 9. The CDR3 has 15 residues. The CDR3 loop reads CASSTGVGPHYGYTF. The CDR3 nucleotides are TGTGCCAGCAGCACAGGGGTGGGACCCCACTATGGCTACACCTTC.

V gene TRBV2 combines with J gene TRBJ1-4, with D hard to call. The CDR3 covers 13 residues. With 1 base removed from V and 5 bases from J, the gap between germline ends came to 5 bases. Germline V gene data show CDR1 as SNHLY and CDR2 as FYNNEI. Here the CDR3 reads CASSEGRNEKLFF. The CDR3 DNA sequence: TGTGCCAGCAGTGAAGGGAGGAATGAAAAACTGTTTTTT. Using reference TRBV2 and TRBJ1-4 for the parts outside the CDR3, the full variable domain is EPEVTQTPSHQVTQMGQEVILRCVPISNHLYFYWYRQILGQKVEFLVSFYNNEISEKSEIFDDQFSVERPDGSNFTLKIRSTKLEDSAMYFCASSEGRNEKLFFGSGTQLSVL.

V and J are TRBV4-1 and TRBJ2-2; possible D gene TRBD1, 6 bases. This CDR3 is 17 amino acids long. CDR1 is MGHRA, CDR2 YSYEKL, per germline. V was shortened by 1 base and J by 2 bases, with 14 bases between the two germline ends. In nucleotides, the CDR3 is TGCGCCAGCAGCCAAGTTTGGGCGGACAGTAACACCGGGGAGCTGTTTTTT. This codes for CASSQVWADSNTGELFF.

V and J are TRBV7-3 and TRBJ2-3, with D perhaps TRBD2 (6 bases). This CDR3 has 19 residues. Trimming left V 1 base short and J 2 bases short, with 22 bases between. Germline assignment: CDR1 SGHTA and CDR2 FQGTGA. CDR3 residues: CASSLSSSWAGLPTDTQYF. The CDR3 DNA follows: TGTGCCAGCAGCTTAAGTAGTTCGTGGGCGGGACTCCCCACAGATACGCAGTATTTT.

The J gene is TRBJ1-2, the V gene TRBV30; a possible D gene is TRBD1 (6 bases). The CDR3 is 13 amino acids. The germline V gene encodes CDR1 GTSNPN and CDR2 SVGIG (reference sequence). V lost 3 bases to trimming and J lost 8 bases, with 16 bases between them. DNA of the CDR3: TGTGCCTGGAGGAACAGGGAGATGGGGGGCTACACCTTC. Its translation: CAWRNREMGGYTF.

This clone appeared once. CDR3 sequence reads: CASSYSSGEGYTF. Here the CDR3 DNA reads TGTGCCAGCAGTTACTCGTCAGGGGAAGGCTACACCTTC. The rearrangement uses TRBV6-2 or TRBV6-3 and TRBJ1-2, with D possibly matching TRBD1 (6 bases). The CDR3 loop spans 13 amino acids. Trimming stripped 0 bases from V and 8 bases from J, with 10 bases between. The germline V gene encodes CDR1 MNHEY and CDR2 SVGEGT.

The genes are TRBV6-2 or TRBV6-3 and TRBJ2-3, with 14 bases that match TRBD2. The ends lost 6 bases at V and 0 bases at J; junction bases unmatched: 8. The V gene's germline CDR1 is MNHEY and CDR2 SVGEGT. This CDR3 region has 18 residues. The CDR3 sequence: CASSLRLAGGPSTDTQYF. The CDR3 DNA follows: TGTGCCAGCAGCCTACGACTAGCGGGGGGGCCCAGCACAGATACGCAGTATTTT.

The chain joins TRBV11-2 to TRBJ2-7, with D maybe TRBD2 (6 bases). The CDR3 loop spans 17 amino acids. Germline V gives CDR1 SGHAT, CDR2 FQNNGV. Trimming shortened V by 4 bases and J by 5 bases, and 24 bases separated the two germline ends. The CDR3 reads CASSSSLRGKGFNEQYF. The CDR3 DNA reads TGTGCCAGCAGCTCCTCCCTGCGGGGTAAAGGTTTCAACGAGCAGTACTTC. The entire variable domain, with the rest obtained from reference TRBV11-2 and TRBJ2-7, is as follows: EAGVAQSPRYKIIEKRQSVAFWCNPISGHATLYWYQQILGQGPKLLIQFQNNGVVDDSQLPKDRFSAERLKGVDSTLKIQPAKLEDSAVYLCASSSSLRGKGFNEQYFGPGTRLTVT.

The rearrangement links TRBV4-3 to TRBJ1-1, with TRBD1 as a possible D gene (6 bases). The CDR3 spans 17 residues. Trimming took 2 bases from V and 2 from J, leaving 18 bases between them. Looked up from germline, CDR1 is LGHNA and CDR2 is YSLEER. In DNA form, the CDR3 reads TGCGCCAGCAGCCAATCCCCCAGGGGCTGGGACAACACTGAAGCTTTCTTT. The encoded protein is CASSQSPRGWDNTEAFF.

The chain's CDR3 is CASTKGGQETQYF. The CDR3 bases are TGTGCCAGCACAAAAGGAGGTCAGGAGACCCAGTACTTC. J is TRBJ2-5 and V is TRBV7-2, with D perhaps TRBD2 (5 bases). Between the trimmed V and J ends, which lost 7 bases and 5 bases, there was a span of 14 bases. The germline gives CDR1 SGHTA, CDR2 FQGNSA. The length of the CDR3 is 13 residues.

A remark on this clone: In the same sample, other DNA sequences code for this CDR3. The chain has TRBV14 and TRBJ2-7; D perhaps matches TRBD1 (5 bases). The V gene's germline CDR1 is SGHDN and CDR2 FVKESK. This CDR3 comprises 13 residues. V lost 0 bases, J lost 6 bases, and 9 bases lay in between. The CDR3 spells CASSQESGREQYF. The CDR3 nucleotides are TGTGCCAGCAGCCAAGAATCAGGGCGCGAGCAGTACTTC.

This chain uses TRBV5-1 with TRBJ2-1; D may be TRBD2 (6 bases). V lost 0 bases and J 6 bases, leaving 13 bases between the germline ends. Germline CDR1 and CDR2: SGHRS and YFSETQ. CDR3 length equals 15 residues. In DNA form, the CDR3 reads TGCGCCAGCAGCTTGGTCTTAATGGGGGGCAATGAGCAGTTCTTC. Amino acid sequence: CASSLVLMGGNEQFF.

This chain uses TRBV7-3 with TRBJ2-1, with TRBD1 identical over 9 bases. The V gene end was trimmed by 8 bases and the J gene end by 2 bases; junction bases not matched to a gene: 4. CDR3 length equals 14 residues. The germline V gene has CDR1 SGHTA and CDR2 FQGTGA. In nucleotides, the CDR3 is TGTGCCAGCCCGACAGGGGGTACCTACAATGAGCAGTTCTTC. Protein sequence: CASPTGGTYNEQFF.

The V gene is TRBV7-6, the J gene TRBJ2-2; 7 bases are a match to TRBD1. Trimming cost V 5 bases and J 2 bases; bases outside gene matches: 2. This CDR3 is built from 14 residues. The V gene's germline CDR1 is SGHVS and CDR2 FNYEAQ. The CDR3 region has the DNA TGTGCCAGCAGCCGACAGGGCAACACCGGGGAGCTGTTTTTT. It encodes CASSRQGNTGELFF.

The chain is built from TRBV19 and TRBJ2-1; D is ambiguous. V was pared by 1 base and J by 8 bases, with 9 bases between. Germline CDR1 is LNHDA and CDR2 is SQIVND (reference sequence). The CDR3 loop spans 13 amino acids. The CDR3, as DNA: TGTGCCAGTAGTATAGGGATTGGAGATGAGCAGTTCTTC. The encoded protein is CASSIGIGDEQFF.

V and J are TRBV27 and TRBJ2-1; D may be TRBD2 (6 bases). The CDR3 runs to 16 residues. Deletions cut 5 bases from V and 5 bases from J, with 19 bases between. Per germline, CDR1 MNHEY and CDR2 SMNVEV (reference sequence). The CDR3 DNA sequence: TGTGCCAGCAGTCCTGGTACGGGACTCCCTAACAATGAGCAGTTCTTC. Amino acid sequence: CASSPGTGLPNNEQFF.

The J gene is TRBJ1-1, the V gene TRBV7-9; TRBD1 matches at 8 bases. The CDR3 is made up of 16 amino acids. After removal of 1 base from V and 3 bases from J, the junction contained 7 bases not matched to a gene. Germline CDR1 is SEHNR and CDR2 is FQNEAQ (reference sequence). Here the CDR3 DNA reads TGTGCCAGCAGCTTAGGGACAGGGAGATTCGACACTGAAGCTTTCTTT. It encodes CASSLGTGRFDTEAFF.

The gene calls are TRBV23-1 and TRBJ2-3, with D possibly being TRBD1 (6 bases). TRBV23-1 is labeled an ORF, and its function is uncertain. The V gene lost 2 bases and the J gene lost 8 bases, with 11 bases spanning the gap. CDR3 length: 13 residues. The CDR3 sequence is CASSQTGWSTQYF. Here the CDR3 DNA reads TGCGCCAGCAGTCAAACAGGGTGGAGTACGCAGTATTTT.

The chain couples TRBV7-9 to TRBJ1-2; TRBD1 might be the D (6 bases). Germline values: CDR1 SEHNR, CDR2 FQNEAQ (reference sequence). The CDR3 spans 13 residues. Between the trimmed V and J ends, which lost 4 bases and 7 bases, there was a span of 13 bases. CDR3 sequence: CASSWSGVVGYTF. CDR3 sequence (DNA): TGTGCCAGCAGCTGGTCAGGGGTGGTTGGCTACACCTTC.

This sequence joins TRBV2 and TRBJ1-5; D remains unclear. V lost 7 bases and J 9 bases, leaving 13 bases between the germline ends. Germline values: CDR1 SNHLY, CDR2 FYNNEI. The CDR3 covers 12 residues. The CDR3 sequence: CASKRTRGPQHF. CDR3 in DNA: TGTGCCAGCAAGCGAACCCGGGGGCCCCAGCATTTT.

V is TRBV29-1 and J is TRBJ1-2; D is uncertain. The CDR3 covers 11 residues. Germline V CDR1 and CDR2: SQVTM, ANQGSEA. V lost 8 bases to trimming and J lost 4 bases, with 11 bases between them. The CDR3 is CSCRNSYGYTF. The DNA of the CDR3 is TGCAGCTGCAGGAATTCCTATGGCTACACCTTC.